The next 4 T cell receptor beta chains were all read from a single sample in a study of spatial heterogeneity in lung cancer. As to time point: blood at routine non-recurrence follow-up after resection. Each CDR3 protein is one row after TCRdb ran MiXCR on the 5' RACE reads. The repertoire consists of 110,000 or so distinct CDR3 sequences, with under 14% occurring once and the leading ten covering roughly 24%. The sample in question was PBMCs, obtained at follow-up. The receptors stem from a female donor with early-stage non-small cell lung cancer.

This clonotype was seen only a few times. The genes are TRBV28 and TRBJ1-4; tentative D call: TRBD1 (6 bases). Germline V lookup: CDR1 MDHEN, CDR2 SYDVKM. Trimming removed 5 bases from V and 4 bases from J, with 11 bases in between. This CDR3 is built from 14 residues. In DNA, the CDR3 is TGTGCCAGCAGTCCTGGACAGTTTAATGAAAAACTGTTTTTT. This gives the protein CASSPGQFNEKLFF.

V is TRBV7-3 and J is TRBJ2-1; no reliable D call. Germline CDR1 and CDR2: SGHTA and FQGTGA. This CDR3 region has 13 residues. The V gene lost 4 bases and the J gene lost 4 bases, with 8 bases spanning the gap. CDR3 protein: CASSSGRYNEQFF. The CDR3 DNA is TGTGCCAGCAGCTCCGGGCGTTACAATGAGCAGTTCTTC.

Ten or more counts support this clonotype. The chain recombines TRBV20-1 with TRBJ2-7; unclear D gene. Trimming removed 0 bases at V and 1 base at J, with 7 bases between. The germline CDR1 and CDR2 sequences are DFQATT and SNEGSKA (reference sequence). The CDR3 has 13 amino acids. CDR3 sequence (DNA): TGCAGTGCTAGAGAAGGGAATTCCTACGAGCAGTACTTC. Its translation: CSAREGNSYEQYF.

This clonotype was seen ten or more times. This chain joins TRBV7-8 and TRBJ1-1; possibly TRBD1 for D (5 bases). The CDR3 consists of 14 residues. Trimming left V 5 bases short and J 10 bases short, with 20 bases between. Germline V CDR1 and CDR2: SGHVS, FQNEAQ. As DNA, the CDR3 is TGTGCCAGCAGCCCGCGGACTCTCCCTCAGGGAGCTTTCTTT. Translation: CASSPRTLPQGAFF.